This is a list of T cell receptor beta chains from one sample in a study of cytomegalovirus exposure and HLA in healthy donors. The repertoire was sequenced with immunoSEQ multiplex PCR; TCRdb's copy has only in-frame clones and lacks some. The sample includes around 150,000 clones. The sequencing sample was made of PBMCs. These receptors all come from a woman aged 55 to 70 in good health and CMV-seronegative. The CDR3 runs from the conserved cysteine through the conserved F or W. The D gene is left open where the match is weak.

length: 15
D: .
J: TRBJ1-2
V: TRBV27
CDR3: CATFSWGTGDYGYTF
DNA: TGTGCCACCTTCTCCTGGGGGACGGGAGACTATGGCTACACCTTC

length: 14
D: .
J: TRBJ2-4
V: TRBV6-5
CDR3: CASSYGAAKNIQYF
DNA: TGTGCCAGCAGTTACGGGGCAGCCAAAAACATTCAGTACTTC

length: 16
D: TRBD2
J: TRBJ2-5
V: TRBV7-8
CDR3: CASSLWSGGKEETQYF
DNA: TGTGCCAGCAGCTTGTGGTCGGGGGGGAAAGAGGAGACCCAGTACTTC

length: 19
D: TRBD1
J: TRBJ2-3
V: TRBV5-4
CDR3: CASSDRTGGSSGFLGTQYF
DNA: TGTGCCAGCAGCGACCGGACAGGGGGCTCTAGCGGCTTTTTAGGTACGCAGTATTTT

length: 14
D: .
J: TRBJ2-1
V: TRBV6-1
CDR3: CASRTTHPAMVQFF
DNA: TGTGCCAGCAGGACGACACACCCTGCAATGGTGCAGTTCTTC

length: 14
D: TRBD1
J: TRBJ1-1
V: TRBV2
CDR3: CASSEITGATEAFF
DNA: TGTGCCAGCAGTGAAATAACAGGGGCAACTGAAGCTTTCTTT

length: 15
D: .
J: TRBJ2-6
V: TRBV10-3
CDR3: CAISEAYSGANVLTF
DNA: TGTGCCATCAGTGAGGCCTACTCTGGGGCCAACGTCCTGACTTTC

length: 16
D: TRBD1
J: TRBJ1-4
V: TRBV2
CDR3: CASRGTGGATNEKLFF
DNA: TGTGCCAGCAGGGGGACAGGCGGTGCAACTAATGAAAAACTGTTTTTT

length: 17
D: TRBD1
J: TRBJ1-5
V: TRBV27
CDR3: CASSGIPGQGVNQPQHF
DNA: TGTGCCAGCAGCGGCATTCCGGGACAGGGGGTAAATCAGCCCCAGCATTTT

length: 13
D: .
J: TRBJ2-1
V: TRBV5-4
CDR3: CASSLGGENEQFF
DNA: TGTGCCAGCAGCTTGGGGGGCGAGAATGAGCAGTTCTTC

length: 15
D: .
J: TRBJ2-7
V: TRBV5-1
CDR3: CASSLGRTAWDEQYF
DNA: TGCGCCAGCAGCTTGGGCCGGACAGCGTGGGACGAGCAGTACTTC

length: 16
D: .
J: TRBJ1-4
V: TRBV18
CDR3: CASSPVFVSANEKLFF
DNA: TGTGCCAGCTCACCGGTATTTGTCTCGGCTAATGAAAAACTGTTTTTT

length: 16
D: TRBD2
J: TRBJ2-2
V: TRBV7-8
CDR3: CASSLRLAGESGELFF
DNA: TGTGCCAGCAGCCTGAGACTAGCGGGGGAGAGCGGGGAGCTGTTTTTT

length: 15
D: TRBD1
J: TRBJ2-1
V: TRBV18
CDR3: CASSYRDRGINEQFF
DNA: TGTGCCAGCTCATACCGGGACAGGGGTATCAATGAGCAGTTCTTC

length: 13
D: .
J: TRBJ2-7
V: TRBV21-1
CDR3: CASSGTMTYEQYF
DNA: TGTGCCAGCAGCGGGACAATGACCTACGAGCAGTACTTC

length: 15
D: TRBD2
J: TRBJ2-1
V: TRBV10-3
CDR3: CAISESGSRGNEQFF
DNA: TGTGCCATCAGTGAGAGCGGGAGCAGGGGCAATGAGCAGTTCTTC

length: 14
D: .
J: TRBJ2-7
V: TRBV11-2
CDR3: CASRREGFRYEQYF
DNA: TGTGCCAGCAGGCGCGAGGGATTTCGCTACGAGCAGTACTTC

length: 13
D: .
J: TRBJ1-1
V: TRBV6-4
CDR3: CASSRQLNTEAFF
DNA: TGTGCCAGCTCAAGACAGCTGAACACTGAAGCTTTCTTT

length: 15
D: TRBD1
J: TRBJ2-2
V: TRBV7-3
CDR3: CASRQGSANTGELFF
DNA: TGTGCCAGCAGACAGGGGTCAGCGAACACCGGGGAGCTGTTTTTT

length: 18
D: TRBD2
J: TRBJ2-1
V: TRBV2
CDR3: CASLRGTSGNRVYNEQFF
DNA: TGTGCCAGCCTGCGGGGGACTAGCGGAAATAGGGTTTACAATGAGCAGTTCTTC

length: 14
D: .
J: TRBJ1-2
V: TRBV4-2
CDR3: CASSHREGWDGYTF
DNA: TGTGCCAGCAGCCATCGAGAGGGATGGGATGGCTACACCTTC

length: 14
D: TRBD1
J: TRBJ2-1
V: TRBV11-2
CDR3: CASSSGDRYNEQFF
DNA: TGTGCCAGCAGCTCTGGGGACAGGTACAATGAGCAGTTCTTC